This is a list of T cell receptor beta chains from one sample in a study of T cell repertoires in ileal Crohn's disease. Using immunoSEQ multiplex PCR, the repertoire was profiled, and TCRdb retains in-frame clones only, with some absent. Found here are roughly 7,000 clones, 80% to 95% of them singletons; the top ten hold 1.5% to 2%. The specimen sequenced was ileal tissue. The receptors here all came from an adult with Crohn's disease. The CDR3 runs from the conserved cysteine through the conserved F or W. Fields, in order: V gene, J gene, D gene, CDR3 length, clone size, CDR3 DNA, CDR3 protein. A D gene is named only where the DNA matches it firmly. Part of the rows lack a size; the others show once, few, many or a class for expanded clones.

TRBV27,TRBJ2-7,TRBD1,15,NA,TGTGCCAGCAGTCCCACCGGGACAGTACGCTACGAGCAGTACTTC,CASSPTGTVRYEQYF
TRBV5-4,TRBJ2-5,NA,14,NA,TGTGCCAGCAGCTTGGGGGCCGCCCAAGAGACCCAGTACTTC,CASSLGAAQETQYF
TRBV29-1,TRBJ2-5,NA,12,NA,TGCAGCGTGACTAGTAGGGATGAGACCCAGTACTTC,CSVTSRDETQYF
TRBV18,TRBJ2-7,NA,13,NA,TGTGCCAGCTCACCCCAAACAGCCTACGAGCAGTACTTC,CASSPQTAYEQYF
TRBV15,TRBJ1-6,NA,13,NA,TGTGCCACCAGCAGAGATCTAGCTTCACCCCTCCACTTT,CATSRDLASPLHF
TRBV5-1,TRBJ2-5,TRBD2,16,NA,TGCGCCAGCAGCCGGGGACTAGCGGGAGGGGGCGAGACCCAGTACTTC,CASSRGLAGGGETQYF
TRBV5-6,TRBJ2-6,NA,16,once,TGTGCCAGCAGCTTGGCCGGGGTCTCTGGGGCCAACGTCCTGACTTTC,CASSLAGVSGANVLTF
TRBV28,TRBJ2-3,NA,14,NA,TGTGCCAGCTTACTAGCTGATGGCACAGATACGCAGTATTTT,CASLLADGTDTQYF
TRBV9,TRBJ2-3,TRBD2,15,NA,TGTGCCAGCAGCGTAACTAGCGGGCGCACAGATACGCAGTATTTT,CASSVTSGRTDTQYF
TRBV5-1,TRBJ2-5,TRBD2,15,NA,TGCGCCAGCAGCTTGGGTACTAGCGGCCAAGAGACCCAGTACTTC,CASSLGTSGQETQYF
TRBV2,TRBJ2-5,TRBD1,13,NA,TGTGCCAGCAGTTATACAGGGGTAGAGACCCAGTACTTC,CASSYTGVETQYF
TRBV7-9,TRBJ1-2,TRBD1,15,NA,TGTGCCAGCAGCTTCCCTATTACAGGGGGCGCAGGCTACACCTTC,CASSFPITGGAGYTF
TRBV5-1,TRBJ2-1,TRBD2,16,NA,TGCGCCAGCAGCTTGAGGTCGGGGGGTAGCTACAATGAGCAGTTCTTC,CASSLRSGGSYNEQFF
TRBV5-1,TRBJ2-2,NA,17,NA,TGCGCCAGCAGCTCTAAACTAACAGGGCCCGGCACCGGGGAGCTGTTTTTT,CASSSKLTGPGTGELFF
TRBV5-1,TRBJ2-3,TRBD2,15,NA,TGCGCCAGCAGCTTACCCCTAGCGGACACAGATACGCAGTATTTT,CASSLPLADTDTQYF
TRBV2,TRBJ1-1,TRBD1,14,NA,TGTGCCAGCAGGGACAGGGGGCGGAGAACTGAAGCTTTCTTT,CASRDRGRRTEAFF
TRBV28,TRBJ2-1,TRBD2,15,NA,TGTGCCAGCAGTTCCCCTGGGACTAGCGGCCTGAATTTCTTCTTC,CASSSPGTSGLNFFF
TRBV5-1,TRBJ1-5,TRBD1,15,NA,TGCGCCAGCAGCTTGGGGGGGACAGGGTCACAGCCCCAGCATTTT,CASSLGGTGSQPQHF
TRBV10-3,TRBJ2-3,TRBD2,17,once,TGTGCCATCAGTCCCCATAGCGGGGGGGGCGACACAGATACGCAGTATTTT,CAISPHSGGGDTDTQYF
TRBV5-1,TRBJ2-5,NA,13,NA,TGCGCCAGCAGCTCGGGCGGGGGCGAGACCCAGTACTTC,CASSSGGGETQYF
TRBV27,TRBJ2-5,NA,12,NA,TGTGCCAGCAGCCCTCAGGGGGGGACCCAGTACTTC,CASSPQGGTQYF
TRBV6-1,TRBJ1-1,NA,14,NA,TGTGCCAGCACGCAGGCAGGCCTGAACACTGAAGCTTTCTTT,CASTQAGLNTEAFF
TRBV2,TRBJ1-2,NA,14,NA,TGTGCCAGCGTCCAGGGTTACAGAGACTATGGCTACACCTTC,CASVQGYRDYGYTF
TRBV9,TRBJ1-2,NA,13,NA,TGTGCCAGCAGCGTAGGCACAGGGTGGGGCTACACCTTC,CASSVGTGWGYTF
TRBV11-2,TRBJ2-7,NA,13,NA,TGTGCCAGCAGCTTAACACAACTAGCCGAGCAGTACTTC,CASSLTQLAEQYF
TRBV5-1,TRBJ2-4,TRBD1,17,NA,TGCGCCAGCAGCCCCCGGACAGGGGGCGAGACCAAAAACATTCAGTACTTC,CASSPRTGGETKNIQYF
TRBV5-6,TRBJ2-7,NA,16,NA,TGTGCCAGCAGCTTGGTTGACAGACCGACGATCTACGAGCAGTACTTC,CASSLVDRPTIYEQYF
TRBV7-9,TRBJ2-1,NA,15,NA,TGTGCCAACTCCGGGGGAGACAGGGCGTACAATGAGCAGTTCTTC,CANSGGDRAYNEQFF
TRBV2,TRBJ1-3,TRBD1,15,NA,TGTGCCAGCAGTCTGCAGGGGGAAAGGGGAAACACCATATATTTT,CASSLQGERGNTIYF
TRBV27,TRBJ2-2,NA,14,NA,TGTGCCAGCAGAATGGGCCTAGCGTCCGGGGAGCTGTTTTTT,CASRMGLASGELFF
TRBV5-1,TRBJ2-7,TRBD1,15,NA,TGCGCCAGCAGCTTGACCCCGGGACAGGGGTACGAGCAGTACTTC,CASSLTPGQGYEQYF
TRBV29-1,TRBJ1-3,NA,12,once,TGCAGCGTTGATGAGGGTGCGGACACCATATATTTT,CSVDEGADTIYF
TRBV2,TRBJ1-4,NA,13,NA,TGTGCCAGCAAGACGGGCGGGAGTGAAAAACTGTTTTTT,CASKTGGSEKLFF
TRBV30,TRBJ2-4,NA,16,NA,TGTGCCTGGAGCGCTCCCCGCAGTGGGGGCAAGAACATTCAGTACTTC,CAWSAPRSGGKNIQYF
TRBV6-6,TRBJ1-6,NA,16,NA,TGTGCCAGCAGCCCCCCTAGGGCAGGGAATAATTCACCCCTCCACTTT,CASSPPRAGNNSPLHF
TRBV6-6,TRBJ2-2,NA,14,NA,TGTGCCAGCAGTTACAGGGGGAACACCGGGGAGCTGTTTTTT,CASSYRGNTGELFF
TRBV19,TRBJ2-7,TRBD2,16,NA,TGTGCCAGTAGAGGGTTGACTAGCGGGAGCCTCTACGAGCAGTACTTC,CASRGLTSGSLYEQYF
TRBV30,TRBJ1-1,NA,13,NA,TGTGCCTGGAGTGTACGGGTTCACACTGAAGCTTTCTTT,CAWSVRVHTEAFF
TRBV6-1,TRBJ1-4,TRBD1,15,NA,TGTGCCAGCAGATCGGGACAGGCCCGGACGGAAAAACTGTTTTTT,CASRSGQARTEKLFF
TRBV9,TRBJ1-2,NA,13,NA,TGTGCCAGCAGCGTAGGCGAAAACTATGGCTACACCTTC,CASSVGENYGYTF
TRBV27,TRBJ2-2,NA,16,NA,TGTGCCAGCAGCCCGATAGACCTGGGGGGAACCGGGGAGCTGTTTTTT,CASSPIDLGGTGELFF
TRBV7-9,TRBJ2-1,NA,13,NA,TGTGCCAGCAGCTCCCCAGGGCTGAATGAGCAGTTCTTC,CASSSPGLNEQFF
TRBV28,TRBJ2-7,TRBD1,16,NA,TGTGCCAGCTGCCTTTACTCCGGGACAGGGGGCTACGAGCAGTACTTC,CASCLYSGTGGYEQYF
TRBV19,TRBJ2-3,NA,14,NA,TGTGCCAGTAGCGACCGAACAGGGCCGGATACGCAGTATTTT,CASSDRTGPDTQYF
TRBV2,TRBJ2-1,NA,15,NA,TGTGCCAGCAGTTTGACTAGGAGCTCCTACAATGAGCAGTTCTTC,CASSLTRSSYNEQFF
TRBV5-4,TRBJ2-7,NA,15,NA,TGTGCCAGCAGCACAGCCAGGGATCCAAACTACGAGCAGTACTTC,CASSTARDPNYEQYF
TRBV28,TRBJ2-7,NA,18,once,TGTGCCAGCAGGCCCAGGCTCGGGAGCCAACTGACCTACTACGAGCAGTACTTC,CASRPRLGSQLTYYEQYF
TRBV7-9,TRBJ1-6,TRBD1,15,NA,TGTGCCAGCAGCCCGCCGGGACAGTATAATTCACCCCTCCACTTT,CASSPPGQYNSPLHF
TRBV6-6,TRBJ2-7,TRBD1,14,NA,TGTGCCAGCAGCCAGTACCAGGGGGCCTACGAGCAGTACTTC,CASSQYQGAYEQYF
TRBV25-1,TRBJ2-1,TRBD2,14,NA,TGTGCCAGCAGTGTGGCTAGCGGGAATAATGAGCAGTTCTTC,CASSVASGNNEQFF
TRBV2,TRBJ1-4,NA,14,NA,TGTGCCAGCAGTGTAAGACAGCACGATGAAAAACTGTTTTTT,CASSVRQHDEKLFF